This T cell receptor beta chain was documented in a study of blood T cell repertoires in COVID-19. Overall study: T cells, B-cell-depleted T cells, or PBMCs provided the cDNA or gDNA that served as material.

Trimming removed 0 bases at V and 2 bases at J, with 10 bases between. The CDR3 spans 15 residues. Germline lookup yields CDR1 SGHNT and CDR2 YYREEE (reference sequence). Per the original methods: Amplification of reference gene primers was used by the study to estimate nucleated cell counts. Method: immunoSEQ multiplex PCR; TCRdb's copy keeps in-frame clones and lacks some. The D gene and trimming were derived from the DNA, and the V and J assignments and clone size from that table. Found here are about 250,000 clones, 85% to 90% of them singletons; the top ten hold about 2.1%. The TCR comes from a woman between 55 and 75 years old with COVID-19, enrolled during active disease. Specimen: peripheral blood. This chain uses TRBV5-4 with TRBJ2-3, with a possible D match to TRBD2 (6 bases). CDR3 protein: CASSLGGELTDTQYF. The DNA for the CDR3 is TGTGCCAGCAGCTTGGGCGGGGAACTCACAGATACGCAGTATTTT.